The following is a TCR beta chain sequence with its context. Only in-frame clones appear in the TCRdb table, and some are missing; sequencing was by immunoSEQ multiplex PCR. Among about 2.1 million clones listed, 85% to 95% were seen once. The CDR3 contains 16 residues. The V gene's germline CDR1 is MDHEN and CDR2 SYDVKM. The V segment lost 3 bases and the J segment 2 bases; nucleotides outside the gene matches: 7. Cells designated naive CD8 were CD45RO-negative and were positively selected for CCR7, with terminally differentiated effector memory CD45RA+ cells excluded. This entry is derived from a study of shared clonotypes between healthy human individuals.

Sample: naive CD8+ T cells from PBMCs. The chain combines TRBV28 with TRBJ2-1; 7 nucleotides agree with TRBD2. The sequence came from a young man in good health. Some clones in this sample may be carry-over from other donors' samples. The CDR3 nucleotides read TGTGCCAGCAGTTTTTTAGCGGGTGACCCCTACAATGAGCAGTTCTTC. Protein: CASSFLAGDPYNEQFF.